The 17 T cell receptor beta chains below come from one sample, sequenced in a study of synovial regulatory T cells in juvenile arthritis. Sequenced by immunoSEQ multiplex PCR; TCRdb stores in-frame clones only, minus some. The table lists some 9,200 clones. The specimen was Treg cells from blood. Subset indicated: remaining (HLA-DR-negative) circulating blood Treg cells. These receptors were obtained from a donor under 30 with juvenile idiopathic arthritis.

CDR3 protein: CASSYSRVGDTQYF. The chain employs TRBV6-6 and TRBJ2-3; TCRdb outputs TRBD2, but without DNA this stays unchecked. The CDR3 is 14 amino acids. The protein alone is recorded here. CDR1 is MNHNY, CDR2 SVGAGI, per germline (reference sequence).

This sequence joins TRBV7-9 and TRBJ1-3. The CDR3 spans 14 residues. A DNA sequence was not provided. Germline loops: CDR1 SEHNR, CDR2 FQNEAQ (reference sequence). This CDR3 is CASSSEGRGNTIYF.

This chain connects TRBV11-3 to TRBJ2-1; the TCRdb D gene call, TRBD1, has no DNA to confirm it. Looked up from germline, CDR1 is SGHNT and CDR2 is YENEEA. The CDR3 contains 14 residues. Nucleotide data are not available. CDR3 in amino acids: CASSLDQIQNEQFF.

The chain uses TRBV18 and TRBJ1-2. The CDR3 runs 13 residues. No DNA is listed. Germline CDR1 KGHSH, CDR2 LQKENI. This CDR3 reads CASSPMPDYGYTF.

The chain joins TRBV7-9 to TRBJ1-6. The CDR3 length is 15 residues. Only the protein sequence is given. Germline V CDR1 and CDR2: SEHNR, FQNEAQ (reference sequence). The CDR3 sequence: CASSFGSSYNSPLHF.

V usage is TRBV30 and J usage is TRBJ2-3; lacking DNA, the TRBD1 call made by TCRdb goes unchecked. This CDR3 is built from 13 residues. No DNA appears here. CDR1 GTSNPN and CDR2 SVGIG come from the germline V gene (reference sequence). This chain's CDR3 is CAWRDRGTDTQYF.

The chain uses TRBV7-3 and TRBJ1-2; TCRdb returns TRBD1, unconfirmable since there is no DNA. Looked up from germline, CDR1 is SGHTA and CDR2 is FQGTGA. The CDR3 is 19 amino acids. Nucleotide data are not available. The CDR3 sequence: CASSFVFNRHGTGSYGYTF.

The rearrangement joins TRBV5-1 to TRBJ1-4. Germline V gene sequence: CDR1 SGHRS, CDR2 YFSETQ. The CDR3 runs to 16 residues. Only the protein is available. Here the CDR3 reads CASSFTGGSSNEKLFF. Variable domain in full (rest from reference TRBV5-1 and TRBJ1-4): KAGVTQTPRYLIKTRGQQVTLSCSPISGHRSVSWYQQTPGQGLQFLFEYFSETQRNKGNFPGRFSGRQFSNSRSEMNVSTLELGDSALYLCASSFTGGSSNEKLFFGSGTQLSVL.

The chain is built from TRBV18 and TRBJ2-5; TCRdb's assignment of TRBD1 cannot be checked, as there is no DNA. The CDR3 loop spans 15 amino acids. No nucleotide data were recorded. Germline-derived CDR1 and CDR2 are KGHSH and LQKENI. This CDR3 reads CASSPPYARGETQYF.

This rearrangement joins TRBV19 to TRBJ2-1; the D call from TCRdb, TRBD2, cannot be confirmed without DNA. This CDR3 contains 16 residues. The protein alone is recorded here. Germline values: CDR1 LNHDA, CDR2 SQIVND (reference sequence). The chain's CDR3 is CASSFSLAGGLGEQFF.

This rearrangement joins TRBV7-8 to TRBJ2-2; TCRdb lists TRBD2, though no DNA is available to test this call. This CDR3 spans 12 amino acids. The protein alone is recorded here. Germline CDR1 reads SGHVS; CDR2 reads FQNEAQ. CDR3 sequence reads: CASIGLTGELFF.

The V and J genes are TRBV29-1 and TRBJ2-3; TCRdb names TRBD2, which stays unverified in the absence of DNA. Germline values: CDR1 SQVTM, CDR2 ANQGSEA. The CDR3 is 11 residues long. DNA is not on record. The CDR3: CSVVYTDTQYF.

V is TRBV6-5 and J is TRBJ2-3; TCRdb designates TRBD2, a call that cannot be tested without DNA. Germline V gene data show CDR1 as MNHEY and CDR2 as SVGAGI. The CDR3 has 13 residues. The nucleotide record is missing. The CDR3 sequence: CASSPGGTDTQYF.

The chain uses TRBV6-6 and TRBJ2-7. The CDR3 spans 12 residues. No coding sequence is recorded. Germline V gives CDR1 MNHNY, CDR2 SVGAGI (reference sequence). This CDR3 is CASRELWGEQYF.

The chain uses TRBV7-6 and TRBJ2-1; the TCRdb call, TRBD2, lacks DNA for checking. The CDR3 contains 16 residues. DNA for this receptor is not on file. The V gene's germline CDR1 is SGHVS and CDR2 FNYEAQ. The CDR3 loop is CASSLYGGAWNNEQFF.

This chain connects TRBV7-2 to TRBJ1-3. The length of the CDR3 is 15 residues. DNA for this receptor is not on file. Germline lookup yields CDR1 SGHTA and CDR2 FQGNSA. CDR3 region: CASSLPEAPGNTIYF.

The chain couples TRBV7-2 to TRBJ1-6. Germline V gives CDR1 SGHTA, CDR2 FQGNSA. The CDR3 sequence is 15 residues long. No DNA sequence is on record. The CDR3 region is CASSLGTFYNSPLHF.